This entry lists 9 T cell receptor beta chains sequenced from one sample in a study of regulatory T cells in long-lasting Graves disease. iRepertoire HTBI primers and Arm-PCR of CDR3 regions built TCR beta libraries. Each CDR3 protein gets one entry after TCRdb re-called the multiplex PCR reads with MiXCR. This sample has roughly 500,000 distinct CDR3 sequences; around 15% occur once, and the top ten carry roughly a sixth. The time point is: newly diagnosed GD, antithyroid drugs for less than 3 months. PBMC-derived RNA was used for the TCR library. The same data also went into a second study, on T cells in Graves' hyperthyroidism and ophthalmopathy.

The sample was peripheral blood mononuclear cells (PBMCs), taken at new diagnosis, from a patient treated with antithyroid drugs. The receptors derive from a woman in her forties or fifties with Graves disease.

The chain recombines TRBV2 with TRBJ2-7; TRBD1 is a possible D gene (6 bases). V dropped 5 bases and J dropped 6 bases, with 14 bases sitting between them. Germline loops: CDR1 SNHLY, CDR2 FYNNEI. The CDR3 consists of 13 residues. The DNA of the CDR3 is TGTGCCAGCAGTCGACGGGACACTAGCGAGCAGTACTTC. It translates to CASSRRDTSEQYF.

The table lists this clonotype with many counts. The CDR3 nucleotides are TGCGCCAGCAGCGGGGGGGGCCTCCCCCTCACAGATACGCAGTATTTT. It translates to CASSGGGLPLTDTQYF. This sequence joins TRBV5-1 and TRBJ2-3; D is perhaps TRBD2 (7 bases). The CDR3 sequence is 16 residues long. Germline CDR1 SGHRS, CDR2 YFSETQ. The ends were cut back, 4 bases at V and 2 bases at J, with 17 bases in the middle.

Many counts were recorded for this clonotype. V gene TRBV2 combines with J gene TRBJ1-2, with D possibly TRBD1 on 6 matching bases. CDR3 size: 13 residues. Trimming removed 7 bases at V and 4 bases at J, with 13 bases between. Germline CDR1 and CDR2: SNHLY and FYNNEI. CDR3 coding DNA: TGTGCCAGCAAGGCAGACAGGTTCTATGGCTACACCTTC. This gives the protein CASKADRFYGYTF.

This clonotype showed up many times. The chain combines TRBV5-1 with TRBJ2-2, with 9 bases aligning to TRBD1. Per germline, CDR1 SGHRS and CDR2 YFSETQ. The CDR3 length is 16 residues. The ends lost 0 bases at V and 5 bases at J; junction bases unmatched: 5. CDR3 nucleotides: TGCGCCAGCAGCTTGGTATCCGGGACAGGGACCGGGGAGCTGTTTTTT. Translation gives CASSLVSGTGTGELFF.

This clonotype occurred many times. The gene calls are TRBV28 and TRBJ2-1; D ambiguous. V was cut by 7 bases and J by 6 bases, with 10 bases left in between. Germline V gene sequence: CDR1 MDHEN, CDR2 SYDVKM. This CDR3 is 12 amino acids long. CDR3 sequence: CASTRLGNEQFF. The CDR3 region has the DNA TGTGCCAGCACTCGACTGGGCAATGAGCAGTTCTTC.

This clonotype was detected many times. This rearrangement joins TRBV7-2 to TRBJ1-1; D remains unclear. V was trimmed by 3 bases and J by 0 bases, leaving 8 bases between them. The CDR3 is made up of 14 amino acids. The germline gives CDR1 SGHTA, CDR2 FQGNSA. The CDR3 DNA sequence: TGTGCCAGCAGCTTTTTAAGGGTGAACACTGAAGCTTTCTTT. Amino acids: CASSFLRVNTEAFF.

This clonotype was counted only a few times. The chain carries TRBV9 and TRBJ2-2; perhaps D is TRBD1 or TRBD2 (5 bases each). This CDR3 comprises 15 residues. From germline, CDR1 is SGDLS and CDR2 YYNGEE. The germline V and J ends were trimmed by 0 bases and 6 bases, with 12 bases remaining between them. CDR3 coding DNA: TGTGCCAGCAGCGTAGGCCCGGGGACGGCCGGGGAGCTGTTTTTT. Protein sequence: CASSVGPGTAGELFF.

This clonotype appeared many times. The chain is built from TRBV18 and TRBJ2-5; the D is unclear. CDR3 length equals 15 residues. In germline, CDR1 is KGHSH, CDR2 LQKENI. V lost 6 bases, J lost 5 bases, and 19 bases lay in between. The CDR3 here is CASSGFTDDAETQYF. The CDR3 coding sequence is TGTGCCAGCTCGGGCTTTACAGATGACGCGGAGACCCAGTACTTC.

This rearrangement joins TRBV5-5 to TRBJ2-1; D ambiguous. CDR3 length equals 11 residues. The V end was cut by 2 bases, the J end by 9 bases, with 6 bases between. Germline lookup yields CDR1 SGHKS and CDR2 YYEKEE (reference sequence). CDR3 DNA sequence: TGTGCCAGCAGCTTTCGGGTTGAGCAGTTCTTC. This translates into CASSFRVEQFF.